These T cell receptor beta chains were read from a single sample in a study of T cell changes during pregnancy in multiple sclerosis. Sequenced by immunoSEQ multiplex PCR; TCRdb stores in-frame clones only, minus some. The sample lists about 66,000 clones; around 90% were seen once. The sequencing used CD8+ T cells from peripheral blood mononuclear cells, collected before pregnancy. The receptors originated from a female donor with multiple sclerosis, enrolled in a pregnancy study. Both conserved end residues are part of each CDR3. The order of the fields is D gene, clone size, J gene, V gene, CDR3 DNA, CDR3 protein. The D gene is left open where the match is weak. Size is stated for part of the rows, as once, few or many counts, or as a class when the clone is expanded.

TRBD1	once	TRBJ1-2	TRBV7-6	TGTGCCAGCAGCCTTGGGACAGGCGACTACTATGGCTACACCTTC	CASSLGTGDYYGYTF
.	.	TRBJ2-3	TRBV27	TGTGCCAGCAGTTCGCCCAGGGGTAGTACAGATACGCAGTATTTT	CASSSPRGSTDTQYF
TRBD2	.	TRBJ2-1	TRBV7-8	TGTGCCAGCAGCTTAGAACTAGCGGGGACCAGTGAGCAGTTCTTC	CASSLELAGTSEQFF
.	.	TRBJ2-5	TRBV5-6	TGTGCCAGCAGCTCCTCGGACTGGGAAGAGACCCAGTACTTC	CASSSSDWEETQYF
TRBD1	.	TRBJ1-4	TRBV27	TGTGCCAGCAGTTTTGTGGGACAGAGTGAAAAACTGTTTTTT	CASSFVGQSEKLFF
TRBD2	.	TRBJ2-7	TRBV18	TGTGCCAGCTCACTAGGGCCTAGCGGGGGATCCTACGAGCAGTACTTC	CASSLGPSGGSYEQYF
TRBD2	.	TRBJ2-3	TRBV4-1	TGCGCCAGCAGCCGAGCCGGACTAGCGGGGGGAGGTACAGATACGCAGTATTTT	CASSRAGLAGGGTDTQYF
.	.	TRBJ1-5	TRBV19	TGTGCCAGTAGTATAGGGGAGGGCCGCCCGCAGCCCCAGCATTTT	CASSIGEGRPQPQHF
TRBD2	.	TRBJ2-5	TRBV4-2	TGTGCCAGCAGCCATACGTGGAACGGGGGGGAGACCCAGTACTTC	CASSHTWNGGETQYF
.	.	TRBJ2-1	TRBV6-6	TGTGCCAGCACCCTGGGGGGAATGGTTGAGCAGTTCTTC	CASTLGGMVEQFF